Presented here are 9 T cell receptor beta chains from one specimen sequenced in a study of control samples from healthy donors and cancer patients. Sequenced by immunoSEQ multiplex PCR; TCRdb stores in-frame clones only, minus some. The sample lists about 160,000 clones, 85% to 95% occurring once. The specimen sequenced was blood. These receptors came from a woman aged 40 to 50 in good health.

This chain uses TRBV6-1 with TRBJ1-1, with a weak D call TRBD1 (5 bases). Germline assignment: CDR1 MNHNS and CDR2 SASEGT. The CDR3 length is 16 residues. V shed 4 bases and J shed 0 bases, with 15 bases lying between them. The CDR3 protein is CASSGPAGTVNTEAFF. CDR3 sequence (DNA): TGTGCCAGCAGTGGGCCCGCGGGGACGGTGAACACTGAAGCTTTCTTT.

This clone is a singleton in its sample. The J gene is TRBJ2-7, the V gene TRBV27, with D possibly matching TRBD2 (6 bases). CDR3 length: 15 residues. The germline V gene has CDR1 MNHEY and CDR2 SMNVEV (reference sequence). With 3 bases removed from V and 3 bases from J, the gap between germline ends came to 15 bases. DNA for the CDR3: TGTGCCAGCAGTTTCTTTTCGGGTAGCGGCTACGAGCAGTACTTC. It codes for CASSFFSGSGYEQYF.

Details on this clone: The junction and the germline gene differ at one end; a read error may be behind it. The rearrangement joins TRBV19 to TRBJ1-5, with D unclear. CDR3 size: 13 residues. Germline assignment: CDR1 LNHDA and CDR2 SQIVND (reference sequence). The CDR3 spells CASRSPPNPPQHF. Written as DNA, the CDR3 is TGTGCCAGTAGGAGTCCCCCGAATCCGCCCCAGCATTTT.

Comments on this clone: Other DNA sequences in this specimen translate into the identical CDR3. CDR3 residues: CASSLGQGRTEAFF. In DNA, the CDR3 is TGCGCCAGCAGCTTGGGACAGGGCCGCACTGAAGCTTTCTTT. This rearrangement joins TRBV5-1 to TRBJ1-1, with 7 bases that match TRBD1. There are 14 residues in the CDR3. With 0 bases clipped from V and 4 bases from J, the junction kept 3 bases outside the gene matches. Germline-derived CDR1 and CDR2 are SGHRS and YFSETQ.

This clone showed up just once. The V call is TRBV14, the J call TRBJ2-1; D gene ambiguous. V lost 6 bases to trimming and J lost 0 bases, with 3 bases between them. CDR3 length: 12 amino acids. Germline V gene sequence: CDR1 SGHDN, CDR2 FVKESK. The CDR3 bases are TGTGCCAGCAGTCCCTCCTACAATGAGCAGTTCTTC. Its protein product is CASSPSYNEQFF.

The chain has TRBV6-5 and TRBJ1-1; D perhaps matches TRBD1 (6 bases). This CDR3 comprises 14 residues. Germline V CDR1 and CDR2: MNHEY, SVGAGI. Trimming removed 5 bases at V and 2 bases at J, with 12 bases between. The CDR3 sequence is CASSTQGFNTEAFF. CDR3 in DNA: TGTGCCAGCAGTACCCAGGGGTTTAACACTGAAGCTTTCTTT.

The J gene is TRBJ1-5, the V gene TRBV5-1; no clear D gene. The CDR3 consists of 14 residues. Germline V lookup: CDR1 SGHRS, CDR2 YFSETQ. With 0 bases removed from V and 3 bases from J, the gap between germline ends came to 7 bases. In DNA form, the CDR3 reads TGCGCCAGCAGCTTGGAGGGCGCCAATCAGCCCCAGCATTTT. This gives the protein CASSLEGANQPQHF.

The chain employs TRBV4-1 and TRBJ1-4; D is unclear. The CDR3 length is 13 residues. V lost 1 base, J lost 10 bases, and 10 bases lay in between. The germline V gene encodes CDR1 MGHRA and CDR2 YSYEKL. The CDR3 DNA reads TGCGCCAGCAGCCAAGTAAGGTCGGGAAAACTGTTTTTT. This gives the protein CASSQVRSGKLFF.

The rearrangement uses TRBV27 and TRBJ1-5; D remains unclear. The CDR3 is 12 amino acids. V dropped 5 bases and J dropped 4 bases, with 6 bases sitting between them. Germline loops: CDR1 MNHEY, CDR2 SMNVEV (reference sequence). The chain's CDR3 is CASSKVNQPQHF. CDR3 DNA: TGTGCCAGCAGTAAGGTGAATCAGCCCCAGCATTTT.